These 24 T cell receptor beta chains were sequenced from one sample in a study of cytomegalovirus exposure and HLA in healthy donors. In the PCR, 60 Vbeta and 13 Jbeta primers were used. TCRdb keeps only in-frame clones here, not all; method: immunoSEQ multiplex PCR. The table shows 150,000 to 180,000 clones, with 70% to 80% occurring only once. Sequencing was performed on PBMCs. These receptors originate from a man aged 30-40 years in good health and CMV-seropositive.

V is TRBV9 and J is TRBJ2-7; D ambiguous. Germline-derived CDR1 and CDR2 are SGDLS and YYNGEE. Trimming removed 0 bases at V and 0 bases at J, with 7 bases between. This CDR3 region has 14 residues. The CDR3 nucleotides read TGTGCCAGCAGCGTAGGAGTACTCTCCTACGAGCAGTACTTC. Protein: CASSVGVLSYEQYF.

The genes are TRBV27 and TRBJ2-2, with 7 positions matching TRBD1. Germline lookup yields CDR1 MNHEY and CDR2 SMNVEV (reference sequence). Trimming removed 5 bases from V and 4 bases from J; junction bases left unmatched: 10. The CDR3 has 16 amino acids. In DNA, the CDR3 is TGTGCCAGCAGTGGGAGCCTCGGGACAGCCACCGGGGAGCTGTTTTTT. This sequence encodes CASSGSLGTATGELFF.

The chain recombines TRBV10-3 with TRBJ2-7; TRBD2 is a possible D gene (6 bases). V lost 0 bases to trimming and J lost 5 bases, with 14 bases between them. This CDR3 has 15 residues. CDR1 and CDR2 (germline): ENHRY, SYGVKD. Written as DNA, the CDR3 is TGTGCCATCAGTGAGTCGGGGGGAACTCCTAACGAGCAGTACTTC. Translating it yields CAISESGGTPNEQYF.

The V gene is TRBV4-3, the J gene TRBJ2-7; 8 positions match TRBD2. Trimming took 4 bases from V and 4 from J; bases not matched to a gene: 9. The CDR3 is made up of 15 amino acids. Germline loops: CDR1 LGHNA, CDR2 YSLEER. CDR3 loop: CASSPAGTSTYEQYF. CDR3 coding DNA: TGCGCCAGCAGCCCGGCCGGGACTAGTACGTACGAGCAGTACTTC.

This chain joins TRBV5-4 and TRBJ2-7; tentatively, D is TRBD2 (5 bases). With 1 base removed from V and 5 bases from J, the gap between germline ends came to 10 bases. This CDR3 comprises 13 residues. Germline lookup yields CDR1 SGHNT and CDR2 YYREEE (reference sequence). CDR3 protein: CASSLSLADEQYF. The CDR3 DNA follows: TGTGCCAGCAGCTTGAGTCTAGCTGACGAGCAGTACTTC.

This clone was seen once. The sample contains more than one DNA sequence encoding this CDR3. The chain has TRBV4-1 and TRBJ2-7; 7 bases line up with TRBD2. The CDR3 loop spans 16 amino acids. The V segment lost 1 base and the J segment 0 bases; nucleotides outside the gene matches: 6. Germline CDR1 and CDR2: MGHRA and YSYEKL. For the CDR3, the DNA is TGCGCCAGCAGCCAAGGGTGGACTAGGAGCTCCTACGAGCAGTACTTC. Its translation is CASSQGWTRSSYEQYF.

CDR3 region: CASSFRAGSTDTQYF. Written as DNA, the CDR3 is TGTGCCAGCAGCTTCAGAGCGGGAAGCACAGATACGCAGTATTTT. V usage is TRBV13 and J usage is TRBJ2-3; the match to TRBD2 covers 7 bases. J gave up 0 bases and V 3 bases, and 3 bases lay outside the gene matches. The germline gives CDR1 PRHDT, CDR2 FYEKMQ (reference sequence). This CDR3 region has 15 residues.

This clone was counted between two and nine times. The gene calls are TRBV29-1 and TRBJ1-4; a weak D match, TRBD1 (5 bases). Germline-derived CDR1 and CDR2 are SQVTM and ANQGSEA. V lost 6 bases and J 8 bases, leaving 10 bases between the germline ends. This CDR3 has 11 residues. The CDR3, as DNA: TGCAGCGTAGGCGGGGCCGAAAAACTGTTTTTT. This sequence encodes CSVGGAEKLFF. Using reference TRBV29-1 and TRBJ1-4 for the parts outside the CDR3, the full variable domain is SAVISQKPSRDICQRGTSLTIQCQVDSQVTMMFWYRQQPGQSLTLIATANQGSEATYESGFVIDKFPISRPNLTFSTLTVSNMSPEDSSIYLCSVGGAEKLFFGSGTQLSVL.

This chain joins TRBV7-7 and TRBJ1-6; 8 bases are a match to TRBD1. Germline V gene data show CDR1 as SSHAT and CDR2 as FNYEAQ (reference sequence). The CDR3 covers 13 residues. V was pared by 10 bases and J by 7 bases, with 6 bases of the junction left unmatched. The CDR3 region is CAIRTGTNSPLHF. DNA of the CDR3: TGTGCCATCAGGACAGGGACCAATTCACCCCTCCACTTT.

The rearrangement uses TRBV7-9 and TRBJ2-1; tentatively, D is TRBD1 (6 bases). V was trimmed by 5 bases and J by 0 bases, leaving 14 bases between them. Germline assignment: CDR1 SEHNR and CDR2 FQNEAQ (reference sequence). This CDR3 region has 16 residues. The CDR3 DNA is TGTGCCAGCAGCGTCGGACAGATCAGCTCCTACAATGAGCAGTTCTTC. Residues: CASSVGQISSYNEQFF.

The rearrangement joins TRBV9 to TRBJ2-1; D gene ambiguous. Trimming took 2 bases from V and 0 from J, leaving 9 bases between them. Looked up from germline, CDR1 is SGDLS and CDR2 is YYNGEE. The length of the CDR3 is 15 residues. CDR3 sequence (DNA): TGTGCCAGCAGCGTGACGTGGAGCTCCTACAATGAGCAGTTCTTC. Its protein is CASSVTWSSYNEQFF.

The rearrangement uses TRBV6-5 and TRBJ1-2; 8 nucleotides line up with TRBD1. This CDR3 comprises 14 residues. The germline V gene encodes CDR1 MNHEY and CDR2 SVGAGI. Unmatched junction bases numbered 5, after V lost 6 bases and J lost 2 bases. This CDR3 is CASSRGQANYGYTF. The CDR3 DNA is TGTGCCAGCAGCAGGGGACAGGCAAACTATGGCTACACCTTC.

V gene TRBV9 combines with J gene TRBJ2-7, with a weak D call TRBD2 (6 bases). V was cut by 2 bases and J by 6 bases, with 15 bases left in between. CDR3 length: 14 residues. CDR1 is SGDLS and CDR2 is YYNGEE in the germline V gene. The CDR3 nucleotides read TGTGCCAGCAGCGTCTGGGACTCCGACGGCGAGCAGTACTTC. Translated: CASSVWDSDGEQYF.

The chain couples TRBV4-2 to TRBJ1-6, with D perhaps TRBD1 (6 bases). The CDR3 is 16 amino acids. V was trimmed by 4 bases and J by 11 bases, leaving 21 bases between them. Germline V CDR1 and CDR2: LGHNA, YNFKEQ. CDR3 DNA: TGTGCCAGCAGCCCCCAGCAGGGGCAGGGTGAAACACCCCTCCACTTT. It translates to CASSPQQGQGETPLHF.

CDR3 in DNA: TGTGCCAGTAGTATAGGTAACAGGGGTGTGGGCGAGCAGTACTTC. It yields the protein CASSIGNRGVGEQYF. V usage is TRBV19 and J usage is TRBJ2-7; TRBD1 agrees at 7 bases. Germline CDR1 is LNHDA and CDR2 is SQIVND (reference sequence). The CDR3 extends over 15 amino acids. J gave up 6 bases and V 1 base, and 9 bases lay outside the gene matches.

This sequence joins TRBV28 and TRBJ2-7; weak D call: TRBD2 (6 bases). V gave up 3 bases and J gave up 8 bases, with 11 bases separating them. The CDR3 totals 12 residues. Germline V gene data show CDR1 as MDHEN and CDR2 as SYDVKM. CDR3 loop: CASSFVRGKQYF. The CDR3 DNA reads as TGTGCCAGCAGTTTCGTTCGGGGGAAGCAGTACTTC.

The V call is TRBV6-5, the J call TRBJ2-5, with D possibly being TRBD1 (6 bases). The assigned J gene may be wrong: the sequence end matches TRBJ2-7 better. There are 15 residues in the CDR3. The germline V gene has CDR1 MNHEY and CDR2 SVGAGI. The CDR3 sequence: CASSGGSFQSYEQYF. CDR3 coding DNA: TGTGCCAGCAGTGGGGGCTCCTTCCAATCCTACGAGCAGTACTTC.

The CDR3 loop is CASSYQSNQPQHF. CDR3 DNA: TGTGCCAGCAGTTACCAGTCCAATCAGCCCCAGCATTTT. The chain joins TRBV6-6 to TRBJ1-5, with no clear D. There are 13 residues in the CDR3. Trimming took off 2 bases at V and 3 bases at J, with 5 bases between the two ends. Germline-derived CDR1 and CDR2 are MNHNY and SVGAGI (reference sequence).

The chain recombines TRBV5-4 with TRBJ2-6, with D possibly matching TRBD2 (5 bases). This CDR3 region has 13 residues. Germline V lookup: CDR1 SGHNT, CDR2 YYREEE (reference sequence). V lost 3 bases and J 4 bases, leaving 5 bases between the germline ends. In DNA, the CDR3 is TGTGCCAGCAGCTCGGGGGGGGCCAACGTCCTGACTTTC. This sequence encodes CASSSGGANVLTF.

V is TRBV19 and J is TRBJ2-2, with D possibly TRBD2 on 6 matching bases. The CDR3 contains 13 residues. Trimming pared 3 bases from V and 5 bases from J, leaving 7 bases between. CDR1 LNHDA and CDR2 SQIVND come from the germline V gene (reference sequence). In nucleotides, the CDR3 is TGTGCCAGTAGTATCGCGGGAACCGGGGAGCTGTTTTTT. The encoded protein is CASSIAGTGELFF.

The sample holds one count of this clone. This chain joins TRBV29-1 and TRBJ2-3, with D uncertain. V shed 6 bases and J shed 2 bases, with 6 bases lying between them. Germline values: CDR1 SQVTM, CDR2 ANQGSEA. The CDR3 has 11 amino acids. The CDR3 here is CSVVSTDTQYF. In DNA form, the CDR3 reads TGCAGCGTCGTCTCCACAGATACGCAGTATTTT.

This clone was counted ten times or more. V is TRBV2 and J is TRBJ1-4, with unresolved D. Trimming removed 10 bases at V and 0 bases at J, with 12 bases between. The CDR3 length is 14 residues. Germline lookup yields CDR1 SNHLY and CDR2 FYNNEI. CDR3 sequence reads: CAKGAVSTNEKLFF. The CDR3 DNA follows: TGTGCCAAGGGAGCGGTCTCAACTAATGAAAAACTGTTTTTT.

CDR3 in amino acids: CASSSGQGNNSPLHF. CDR3 DNA: TGTGCCAGCAGTTCCGGACAGGGGAATAATTCACCCCTCCACTTT. V gene TRBV6-6 combines with J gene TRBJ1-6, with 9 bases aligning to TRBD1. V gave up 4 bases and J gave up 5 bases; unmatched junction bases: 3. Germline assignment: CDR1 MNHNY and CDR2 SVGAGI (reference sequence). The CDR3 has 15 residues.

This clone was seen repeatedly, ten times or more. This chain joins TRBV19 and TRBJ1-1, with D possibly TRBD1 on 5 matching bases. V lost 7 bases and J 1 base, leaving 19 bases between the germline ends. Germline V gene data show CDR1 as LNHDA and CDR2 as SQIVND (reference sequence). The CDR3 consists of 16 residues. This CDR3 is CASTSLGGGQNTEAFF. In DNA, the CDR3 is TGTGCCAGTACTTCCCTGGGGGGGGGTCAGAACACTGAAGCTTTCTTT.